A single sample is the source of the 10 T cell receptor beta chains below, sequenced in a study of early T cells in non-severe SARS-CoV-2 infection. In TCRdb, the 5' RACE reads were re-called with MiXCR into one record per CDR3 protein. In the table there are 85,000 to 90,000 distinct CDR3 sequences, 14% of which are singletons. Sample: whole blood. These TCRs come from an adult who was a healthcare worker with PCR-confirmed SARS-CoV-2 infection or an uninfected control (not recorded which).

This clonotype was detected only a few times. The chain uses TRBV4-2 and TRBJ2-7; 9 nucleotides line up with TRBD2. From germline, CDR1 is LGHNA and CDR2 YNFKEQ. This CDR3 contains 17 residues. The V segment lost 0 bases and the J segment 2 bases; nucleotides outside the gene matches: 8. The CDR3: CASSQDLGGGAPYEQYF. In DNA, the CDR3 is TGTGCCAGCAGCCAAGATTTGGGCGGGGGGGCTCCCTACGAGCAGTACTTC.

The CDR3 reads CASSQREIAKNIQYF. The CDR3 DNA reads TGTGCCAGCTCCCAACGGGAGATAGCCAAAAACATTCAGTACTTC. The J gene is TRBJ2-4, the V gene TRBV12-3 or TRBV12-4, with D maybe TRBD2 (6 bases). Trimming cost V 8 bases and J 0 bases, with 14 bases left between them. The CDR3 loop spans 15 amino acids.

Here the CDR3 reads CSATLRAGDYNEQFF. CDR3 nucleotides: TGCAGTGCAACCCTTCGGGCGGGGGACTACAATGAGCAGTTCTTC. The chain has TRBV20-1 and TRBJ2-1, with 7 positions matching TRBD2. Germline V gene sequence: CDR1 DFQATT, CDR2 SNEGSKA (reference sequence). The V and J ends lost 6 bases and 3 bases, in that order; junction bases with no gene match: 11. This CDR3 spans 15 amino acids.

J is TRBJ1-6 and V is TRBV13; D not certain. Trimming removed 4 bases from V and 1 base from J, with 8 bases in between. The germline V gene has CDR1 PRHDT and CDR2 FYEKMQ (reference sequence). The length of the CDR3 is 15 residues. CDR3 in amino acids: CASSSEGSYNSPLHF. CDR3 DNA: TGTGCCAGCAGCTCAGAGGGATCCTATAATTCACCCCTCCACTTT.

This clonotype has just a few counts. V is TRBV20-1 and J is TRBJ1-2; D ambiguous. This CDR3 contains 16 residues. Germline V CDR1 and CDR2: DFQATT, SNEGSKA (reference sequence). Between the trimmed V and J ends, which lost 0 bases and 2 bases, there was a span of 16 bases. Here the CDR3 DNA reads TGCAGTGCTAGAGAAACGGGCGGAGGACGGAACTATGGCTACACCTTC. It encodes CSARETGGGRNYGYTF.

The J gene is TRBJ1-4, the V gene TRBV7-2; tentatively, D is TRBD1 (5 bases). V was cut by 4 bases and J by 8 bases, with 17 bases left in between. The CDR3 runs 15 residues. Looked up from germline, CDR1 is SGHTA and CDR2 is FQGNSA. The CDR3 sequence is CASSSQGRGGEKLFF. As DNA, the CDR3 is TGTGCCAGCAGCTCCCAAGGAAGGGGAGGGGAAAAACTGTTTTTT.

The rearrangement uses TRBV29-1 and TRBJ1-1; no clear D. Germline V gene data show CDR1 as SQVTM and CDR2 as ANQGSEA. Trimming cost V 0 bases and J 7 bases, with 9 bases left between them. This CDR3 contains 12 residues. CDR3 in amino acids: CSVEDQRGEAFF. For the CDR3, the DNA is TGCAGCGTTGAAGATCAGAGAGGTGAAGCTTTCTTT. Full variable domain (missing parts from reference TRBV29-1 and TRBJ1-1): SAVISQKPSRDICQRGTSLTIQCQVDSQVTMMFWYRQQPGQSLTLIATANQGSEATYESGFVIDKFPISRPNLTFSTLTVSNMSPEDSSIYLCSVEDQRGEAFFGQGTRLTVV.

This clonotype was seen ten or more times. This sequence joins TRBV18 and TRBJ1-5; D gene ambiguous. Trimming shortened V by 2 bases and J by 2 bases, and 7 bases separated the two germline ends. Germline-derived CDR1 and CDR2 are KGHSH and LQKENI. The CDR3 sequence is 14 residues long. CDR3: CASSPAVGNQPQHF. CDR3 DNA sequence: TGTGCCAGCTCACCAGCAGTGGGCAATCAGCCCCAGCATTTT.

There are many counts of this clonotype. This CDR3 is CSVRGGGPHEQFF. The DNA for the CDR3 is TGCAGCGTTCGGGGCGGGGGGCCCCATGAGCAGTTCTTC. V and J are TRBV29-1 and TRBJ2-1, with 8 bases matching TRBD2. CDR1 and CDR2 from the germline V gene are SQVTM and ANQGSEA. The length of the CDR3 is 13 residues. The junction had 8 bases not matched to a gene; V was cut back by 5 bases and J by 8 bases.

The J gene is TRBJ2-7, the V gene TRBV28; D is perhaps TRBD1 (6 bases). Germline CDR1 is MDHEN and CDR2 is SYDVKM. This CDR3 has 17 amino acids. V lost 3 bases and J 5 bases, leaving 23 bases between the germline ends. CDR3 bases: TGTGCCAGCAGTTTGCCAATCAAAAGGACAGATCATGACGAGCAGTACTTC. Translation: CASSLPIKRTDHDEQYF.